This TCR beta chain was captured in a study of CD4 T cells in relation to SARS-CoV-2 and coronaviruses. The table came from immunoSEQ multiplex PCR; TCRdb's copy has only in-frame clones and leaves some out. The sample lists 28,000 or so clones, roughly four fifths occurring once. V lost 1 base and J lost 1, with 11 bases in between. The CDR3 contains 16 residues. Germline CDR1 reads SGHRS; CDR2 reads YFSETQ. The table lists this clone with a few counts. Its target is not known. CD4+ T cells from unexposed donors were obtained before the COVID-19 pandemic (2011-2018). Isolation of CD4+ T cells took place after approximately eleven days in culture. Unexposed-donor CD4+ T cells were probed with SARS-CoV-2 S/N and four cold-coronavirus spikes, cells permitting.

This receptor was taken from a human donor in good health. The J gene is TRBJ2-2, the V gene TRBV5-1; D is possibly TRBD1 (6 bases). Sequenced material: CD4+ T cells from PBMCs, cultured in vitro. For the CDR3, the DNA is TGCGCCAGCAGCTTGTTACAGGGTGGGAACACCGGGGAGCTGTTTTTT. This encodes CASSLLQGGNTGELFF.